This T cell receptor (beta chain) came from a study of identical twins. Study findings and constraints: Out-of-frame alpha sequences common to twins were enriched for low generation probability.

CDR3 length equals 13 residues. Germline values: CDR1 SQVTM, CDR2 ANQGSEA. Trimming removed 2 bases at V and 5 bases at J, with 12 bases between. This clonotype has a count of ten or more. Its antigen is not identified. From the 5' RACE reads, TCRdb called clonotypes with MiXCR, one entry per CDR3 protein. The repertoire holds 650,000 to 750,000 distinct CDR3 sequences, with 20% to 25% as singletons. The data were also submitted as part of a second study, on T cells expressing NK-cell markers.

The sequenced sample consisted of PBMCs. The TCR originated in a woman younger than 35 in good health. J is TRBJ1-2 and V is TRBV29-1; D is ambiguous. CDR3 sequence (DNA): TGCAGCGTTGAAACGGGGAATCCTTATGGCTACACCTTC. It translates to CSVETGNPYGYTF.